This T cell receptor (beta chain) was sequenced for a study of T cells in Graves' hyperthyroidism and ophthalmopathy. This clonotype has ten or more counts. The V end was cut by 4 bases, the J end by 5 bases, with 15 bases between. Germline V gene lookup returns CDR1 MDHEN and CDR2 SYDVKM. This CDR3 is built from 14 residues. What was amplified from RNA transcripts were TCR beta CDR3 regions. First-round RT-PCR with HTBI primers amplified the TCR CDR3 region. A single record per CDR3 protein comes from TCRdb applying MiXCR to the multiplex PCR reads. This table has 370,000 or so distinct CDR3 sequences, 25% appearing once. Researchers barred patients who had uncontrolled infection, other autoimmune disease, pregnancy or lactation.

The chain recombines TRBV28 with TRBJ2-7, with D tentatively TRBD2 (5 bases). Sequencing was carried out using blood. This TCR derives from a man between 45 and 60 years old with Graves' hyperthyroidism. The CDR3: CASSSTGEDNEQYF. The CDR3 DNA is TGTGCCAGCAGTTCTACCGGGGAAGACAACGAGCAGTACTTC.